Following are 17 T cell receptor beta chains from one sample sequenced in a study of radiation and T cells in renal cell carcinoma. Clones were sequenced by immunoSEQ multiplex PCR, and TCRdb holds only the in-frame ones, with some missing. The profile shows approximately 75,000 clones, 82% of them singletons. Time point defined: blood 2 weeks post-SBRT. As to treatment: 15 Gy SBRT to primary tumor, nephrectomy 4 weeks later. The material was blood, obtained from a patient whose treatment included radiotherapy and nephrectomy. Every receptor here comes from a man in his 60s with renal cell carcinoma.

This chain joins TRBV7-9 and TRBJ2-7; D tentatively reads TRBD1 or TRBD2 (7 bases each). Germline V lookup: CDR1 SEHNR, CDR2 FQNEAQ (reference sequence). V lost 5 bases and J lost 4, with 18 bases in between. The CDR3 runs 15 residues. CDR3 protein: CASSASGTAGYEQYF. The CDR3 coding sequence is TGTGCCAGCAGCGCCTCCGGGACAGCGGGGTACGAGCAGTACTTC. Filled out from reference TRBV7-9 and TRBJ2-7, the complete variable domain reads DTGVSQNPRHKITKRGQNVTFRCDPISEHNRLYWYRQTLGQGPEFLTYFQNEAQLEKSRLLSDRFSAERPKGSFSTLEIQRTEQGDSAMYLCASSASGTAGYEQYFGPGTRLTVT.

This sequence joins TRBV23-1 and TRBJ2-7; 7 bases are shared with TRBD1. TRBV23-1 is flagged as an ORF with uncertain function. CDR3 size: 14 residues. Trimming at V came to 2 bases and at J to 3 bases, leaving 4 bases not matched to a gene. CDR3: CASSQLGTDYEQYF. The CDR3 DNA sequence: TGCGCCAGCAGTCAACTCGGGACAGACTACGAGCAGTACTTC.

The chain is built from TRBV7-9 and TRBJ1-2; possible D gene TRBD1, 5 bases. The CDR3 is made up of 13 amino acids. Germline-derived CDR1 and CDR2 are SEHNR and FQNEAQ (reference sequence). V was pared by 1 base and J by 4 bases, with 7 bases between. For the CDR3, the DNA is TGTGCCAGCAGCTTAGGCCAGGGCTATGGCTACACCTTC. Residues: CASSLGQGYGYTF. The full variable domain, with the rest looked up from reference TRBV7-9 and TRBJ1-2, is DTGVSQNPRHKITKRGQNVTFRCDPISEHNRLYWYRQTLGQGPEFLTYFQNEAQLEKSRLLSDRFSAERPKGSFSTLEIQRTEQGDSAMYLCASSLGQGYGYTFGSGTRLTVV.

The CDR3 region has the DNA TGTGCCAGTAGTCTAGGGTATAGCAATCAGCCCCAGCATTTT. This codes for CASSLGYSNQPQHF. The V call is TRBV19, the J call TRBJ1-5; D remains unclear. Trimming took off 5 bases at V and 0 bases at J, with 8 bases between the two ends. The CDR3 covers 14 residues. Per the germline V gene, CDR1 is LNHDA and CDR2 is SQIVND (reference sequence).

The chain employs TRBV30 and TRBJ1-2; 8 bases fit TRBD1. V trimming: 5 bases; J trimming: 3 bases; junction bases outside the gene matches: 5. This CDR3 region has 13 residues. Germline V gives CDR1 GTSNPN, CDR2 SVGIG (reference sequence). CDR3 sequence reads: CAWDGQGHYGYTF. The CDR3, as DNA: TGTGCCTGGGATGGACAGGGTCACTATGGCTACACCTTC.

This clone was counted once. The V and J genes are TRBV29-1 and TRBJ2-7; TRBD2 is a possible D gene (6 bases). V lost 4 bases and J 0 bases, leaving 13 bases between the germline ends. This CDR3 comprises 14 residues. In germline, CDR1 is SQVTM, CDR2 ANQGSEA. CDR3 bases: TGCAGCGTTGCCCGGGACTGGAGCTCCTACGAGCAGTACTTC. As protein: CSVARDWSSYEQYF.

This clone has a single count. V and J are TRBV27 and TRBJ2-3; maybe TRBD2 (6 bases). The CDR3 runs 15 residues. The germline V and J ends were trimmed by 2 bases and 2 bases, with 11 bases remaining between them. Germline values: CDR1 MNHEY, CDR2 SMNVEV (reference sequence). The CDR3 here is CASSLNGGPTDTQYF. Here the CDR3 DNA reads TGTGCCAGCAGTTTAAACGGGGGACCCACAGATACGCAGTATTTT.

V is TRBV29-1 and J is TRBJ2-7; TRBD1 might be the D (6 bases). The CDR3 length is 14 residues. Germline V gene lookup returns CDR1 SQVTM and CDR2 ANQGSEA. Trimming stripped 3 bases from V and 3 bases from J, with 15 bases between. CDR3 residues: CSVESGGRGYEQYF. The CDR3, as DNA: TGCAGCGTTGAGTCCGGAGGCAGGGGCTACGAGCAGTACTTC.

The chain links TRBV6-1 to TRBJ1-3; no firm D call. Deletions cut 7 bases from V and 2 bases from J, with 12 bases between. The length of the CDR3 is 14 residues. CDR1 is MNHNS and CDR2 is SASEGT in the germline V gene. CDR3 amino acids: CASTQVRAGNTIYF. CDR3 sequence (DNA): TGTGCCAGCACTCAAGTAAGGGCTGGAAACACCATATATTTT.

This clone was seen a handful of times. The chain has TRBV5-1 and TRBJ2-5; 11 positions match TRBD1. The germline V gene has CDR1 SGHRS and CDR2 YFSETQ. V dropped 2 bases and J dropped 6; count of bases not matched to a gene: 9. The CDR3 is 16 amino acids. This chain's CDR3 is CASSFGIGQGAQTQYF. As DNA, the CDR3 is TGCGCCAGCAGCTTCGGGATCGGACAGGGGGCTCAGACCCAGTACTTC. Together with reference TRBV5-1 and TRBJ2-5, the CDR3 gives the full variable domain: KAGVTQTPRYLIKTRGQQVTLSCSPISGHRSVSWYQQTPGQGLQFLFEYFSETQRNKGNFPGRFSGRQFSNSRSEMNVSTLELGDSALYLCASSFGIGQGAQTQYFGPGTRLLVL.

This clone was recorded once. The chain uses TRBV7-9 and TRBJ2-2; weak D call: TRBD2 (5 bases). Germline loops: CDR1 SEHNR, CDR2 FQNEAQ (reference sequence). Trimming took off 1 base at V and 6 bases at J, with 18 bases between the two ends. CDR3 length equals 17 residues. The CDR3 loop reads CASSLGRDNSWSGELFF. The DNA of the CDR3 is TGTGCCAGCAGCTTAGGCCGGGATAATAGCTGGTCCGGGGAGCTGTTTTTT.

The chain recombines TRBV4-3 with TRBJ1-5, with a possible D match to TRBD1 (6 bases). This CDR3 has 16 residues. Per germline, CDR1 LGHNA and CDR2 YSLEER. Trimming pared 0 bases from V and 4 bases from J, leaving 13 bases between. The CDR3 loop reads CASSQDRQGFNQPQHF. The CDR3 DNA is TGCGCCAGCAGCCAAGATCGTCAGGGGTTTAATCAGCCCCAGCATTTT.

V is TRBV27 and J is TRBJ2-7; unclear D gene. Per the germline V gene, CDR1 is MNHEY and CDR2 is SMNVEV (reference sequence). The CDR3 spans 13 residues. The V gene lost 5 bases and the J gene lost 2 bases, with 10 bases spanning the gap. The CDR3 nucleotides are TGTGCCAGCAGTCCGAGTTGGCCCTACGAGCAGTACTTC. Translated: CASSPSWPYEQYF.

This clone was counted once. The chain links TRBV28 to TRBJ1-2; D remains ambiguous. The CDR3 extends over 14 amino acids. V was pared by 5 bases and J by 5 bases, with 15 bases between. Germline CDR1 and CDR2: MDHEN and SYDVKM. Written as DNA, the CDR3 is TGTGCCAGCAGTCCTACGCCTAGTCAATATGGCTACACCTTC. This gives the protein CASSPTPSQYGYTF.

The chain employs TRBV20-1 and TRBJ2-5; no clear D gene. The CDR3 sequence is 11 residues long. Germline V gives CDR1 DFQATT, CDR2 SNEGSKA (reference sequence). V lost 3 bases and J 5 bases, leaving 7 bases between the germline ends. CDR3: CSARGWETQYF. For the CDR3, the DNA is TGCAGTGCTAGGGGCTGGGAGACCCAGTACTTC.

This chain uses TRBV10-3 with TRBJ1-2; 7 bases are a match to TRBD1. CDR3 length: 15 amino acids. CDR1 and CDR2 from the germline V gene are ENHRY and SYGVKD. Unmatched junction bases numbered 13, after V lost 10 bases and J lost 2 bases. CDR3 coding DNA: TGTGCCACTTCCTTATCAGGGGGGTCAAACTATGGCTACACCTTC. Translating it yields CATSLSGGSNYGYTF.

This clone was counted a single time. The rearrangement links TRBV9 to TRBJ2-2, with D perhaps matching TRBD2 (6 bases). V was trimmed by 0 bases and J by 6 bases, leaving 18 bases between them. Germline assignment: CDR1 SGDLS and CDR2 YYNGEE. The CDR3 has 17 residues. The CDR3 here is CASSVVSGVEVSGELFF. CDR3 nucleotides: TGTGCCAGCAGCGTAGTGTCGGGAGTAGAAGTTTCCGGGGAGCTGTTTTTT.